This record looks at one T cell receptor (beta chain) sequence and its context. This clone was seen once. Which antigen it targets is not known. No per-base quality is available; no much larger clone lies one base away. This sample stems from a study of cytomegalovirus exposure and HLA in healthy donors (TCRdb year 2017). About the study as a whole: An earlier analysis of some 550 of the donors reported 250 to 300 Gb of sequence data and 117 million unique TCR beta sequences from about 179 million T cells. Around 320 gigabases of sequencing data and approximately 80 million unique TCR sequences were included in an early release covering 550 to 650 HLA-typed donors. Of the 300 to 450 genotyped donors, 81% were placed in the genetic ancestry cluster associated with self-reported Caucasian donors. The study aimed to test whether signatures of past pathogen exposure could be identified by cataloging public T cell receptors. The study used immunosequencing to profile the T cell repertoires of some 600 subjects and linked those repertoires to cytomegalovirus serostatus. Along with the approximately 700-subject first cohort, a separate validation cohort of over a hundred different subjects was used. High-throughput TCR immunosequencing, statistical association of individual TCRs with disease status, and machine learning were combined to predict cytomegalovirus infection status. A later analysis re-analyzed previously published TCR beta repertoires from 660 or so donors and added high-resolution HLA genotyping to study TCR occurrence patterns. In the later analysis, no new phenotypic data were used to find candidate immune exposures; instead, reliance was placed on TCR beta sequences and their occurrence across donors. An earlier analysis of some 500 of the donors applied high-throughput TCR beta sequencing to assess whether each TCR beta V gene segment acted as functional or pseudogenic. Donor age, sex, ethnicity and CMV serostatus were compiled alongside the repertoire data. In a later genetic analysis, genome-wide SNP genotypes for about 55% of the roughly 700 donors were used, and that subset was treated as a discovery cohort. Every repertoire in the discovery cohort had been generated on one and the same sequencing platform. HLA typing covered class I and class II loci at four-digit resolution. Typing coverage varied by locus: about 620-630 donors for A, B, C, DRB1 and DQB1; around 560 for DQA1; more than 600 for DPA1; 450 to 480 for DPB1. Roughly 5 DR-DQ haplotypes were treated as single units for association and clustering because of strong linkage in the cohort. Among around 400 genotyped donors of the cohort, an average of around 250,000 unique TCR beta nucleotide sequences was sequenced per donor, of which 15% to 20% were non-productive. Study-level results and caveats: When HLA alleles, especially DR and DQ, strongly co-occurred, TCR associations were difficult to assign to individual alleles. Cytomegalovirus status was reported to be diagnosed by the classifier with high specificity and sensitivity in both the original and validation cohorts. A group of highly shared sequence variants was considered likely to be a technical artifact of the sequencing pipeline. The study listed 150 to 200 TCR beta chains as associated with cytomegalovirus. Compared with the roughly 700-donor mean, donors in an Asian-associated ancestry cluster had fewer N-insertions in productive TCRs, according to a later genetic analysis. Immune exposure information for the cohort was limited to CMV serostatus. Specific HLA alleles were associated with more than 15,000 TCR beta sequences at a false discovery rate of 0.05 in a later analysis. V-gene and J-gene trimming of TCR beta chains was associated with a missense DCLRE1C variant in a later genetic analysis, and the association was replicated in an independent cohort. A further reported finding was that TCR beta sequences accurately predicted the HLA-A and HLA-B alleles for most subjects in the first cohort. The authors suggested that the approach could potentially be generalized to other disease states and immunological phenotypes. In this cohort, only TCR beta chains were sequenced, and detectable features were limited by the absence of alpha or paired-chain data. In vitro tests confirmed that a few of the cytomegalovirus-associated TCR beta chains recognize cytomegalovirus antigens. An earlier analysis of some 560 of the donors showed that most TCR beta V segments appeared in productive rearrangements either about 90% or about 30% of the time, which broadly matched IMGT annotations. According to a later analysis, most CMV-associated TCR beta chains appeared to be HLA-restricted, and the HLA associations seemed to be driven largely by CMV exposure. Roughly 15 rarely observed V segments, including chromosome 9 orphons, were excluded from the earlier analysis of a few hundred of the donors because counts were too low. In a later analysis, TCR association rates were found to vary across HLA loci, with the most associated TCRs seen for DRB1 alleles and the fewest for HLA-C alleles. Across donors, most TCR sequences were observed very rarely, whereas some public TCRs were present in many individuals. Because some donors lacked HLA typing at each locus, the association tests relied only on the typed subset. Linkage disequilibrium might explain the correlated functional status among segregating V segments, but an unknown experimental factor could not be ruled out. In a later analysis, HLA-associated TCR beta chains showed more clonal expansion and lower generation probabilities than non-associated chains that were equally common. The presence/absence analyses assumed that sequencing depth was roughly uniform across donors, and that assumption may not be true. According to a later analysis, parvovirus B19, influenza, CMV and Epstein-Barr virus appeared linked to several top co-occurrence clusters.

Libraries were made using the immunoSEQ multiplex PCR assay. For the multiplex PCR, a mixture combining 60 forward primers for TCR Vbeta segments and 13 reverse primers for TCR Jbeta segments was used. Amplification of the CDR3 region of rearranged TCR beta genes was performed with a multiplex PCR assay on genomic DNA. The Illumina HiSeq System was used to sequence the amplified TCR beta libraries as 87-base-pair reads. The authors' pipeline ran thus. A later analysis counted tens of millions of unique TCR beta chains across the 666 repertoires, and some 11 million of these chains were shared by at least two donors. To remove PCR and sequencing errors, raw reads were error-corrected and collapsed into unique sequences using a nearest-neighbor algorithm that merged closely related sequences. CDR3 sequences were aligned to IMGT reference sequences to assign V, D and J gene segments. Each retained sequence needed at least a six-nucleotide match to both a V gene segment and a J gene segment. A rearrangement was called productive if the CDR3 had no stop codons and remained in frame with V and J, and every other rearrangement was called non-productive. Following IMGT convention, CDR3 was defined as the stretch from the second conserved V-encoded cysteine up to the conserved J-encoded phenylalanine. The earlier analysis of some 540 of the donors excluded any sequence lacking an unambiguous match to a single V gene segment. In an earlier analysis of 587 of the donors, V segments were called functional above 56.7% productive rearrangements and were called segregating when the between-donor standard deviation exceeded 5%. A statistical classification framework was built for diagnosing cytomegalovirus status from the catalog of TCR beta chain sequences. V and J gene assignment, in a later analysis, came from comparing TCR nucleotide sequences with IMGT/GENE-DB human TR gene sequences. In a later analysis, CDR3 sequences and most-parsimonious VDJ recombination scenarios were assigned using the TCRdist pipeline. In a later analysis, every TCR beta chain was defined by the combination of its CDR3 amino acid sequence and its V-gene family, and reads without a unique V-gene family were dropped. To address suspected cross-contamination and a sequencing artifact, a later analysis removed 450 to 700 highly shared, low-generation-probability nucleotide sequences. In a later analysis, a clonal expansion index for each public chain was calculated from normalized within-repertoire ranks of inferred template counts. A later analysis computed generation probabilities with a VDJ recombination model fitted to out-of-frame rearrangements, and checked the results against IGoR. In a later analysis, hypergeometric tests were used to score TCR-TCR, TCR-HLA and TCR-CMV co-occurrence, with a repertoire-size bias correction applied to TCR pairs. A later analysis estimated false discovery rates by permuting HLA or CMV assignments 20 times. A later analysis grouped co-occurring TCRs with DBSCAN, adding TCRdist sequence similarity when clustering within HLA-allele-positive subsets. Co-occurrence clustering excluded repertoires with fewer than 30,000 or more than 120,000 public chains, plus five with anomalous nucleotide sharing. The clones in this table, taken by TCRdb from immuneACCESS, are in-frame only. Not every clone is retained; where verified, under half of the shortfall comes from an unresolved V gene, and the cause of the rest is unknown. V and J calls and clone size are as listed in that table; D and trimming were resolved from the DNA. For this sample the table gives under 150,000 clones, of which 80% were detected only once. The ten largest make up around 4.1% of the sample.

The cohort was made up of 500 to 800 healthy bone marrow donors. Cohort members were all nominally healthy when sampled, although unrecorded immune exposures were likely present. The donor tested CMV seronegative and was one of the 352 seronegative cohort members. A peripheral blood sample was collected from each donor, and TCR beta sequencing was performed on peripheral blood mononuclear cells. Genomic DNA extraction from the blood cell samples was performed with the Qiagen DNeasy Blood Extraction Kit. The sample taken for sequencing was PBMCs. This TCR was sampled from a woman aged 35 to 49 in good health and CMV-seronegative.

The CDR3 reads CASSSSGTGGSETEAFF. The DNA reads TGTGCCAGCAGCTCATCCGGGACAGGGGGCTCGGAGACTGAAGCTTTCTTT. Recombination linked TRBV14 to TRBJ1-1, with 12 junctional bases fitting TRBD1. Compared with germline, V lacks 5 bases and J lacks 5 bases; bases without a gene match: 12. There are 17 amino acids in the CDR3, from cysteine to phenylalanine inclusive. Only CDR3 DNA is held: 51 bases, read in frame from base 1. Reading the germline V gene gives CDR1 SGHDN and CDR2 FVKESK.